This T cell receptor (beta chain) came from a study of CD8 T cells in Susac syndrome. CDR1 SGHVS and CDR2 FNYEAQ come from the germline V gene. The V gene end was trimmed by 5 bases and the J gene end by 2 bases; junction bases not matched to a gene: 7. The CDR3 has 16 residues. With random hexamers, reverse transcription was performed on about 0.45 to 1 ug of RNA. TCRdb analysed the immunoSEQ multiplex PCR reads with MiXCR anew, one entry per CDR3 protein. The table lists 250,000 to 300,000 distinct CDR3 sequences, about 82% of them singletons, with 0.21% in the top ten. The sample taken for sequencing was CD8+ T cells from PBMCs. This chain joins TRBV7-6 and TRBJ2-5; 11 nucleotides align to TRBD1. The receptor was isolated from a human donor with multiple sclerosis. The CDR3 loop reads CASSQPGQGGQETQYF. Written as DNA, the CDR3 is TGTGCCAGCAGCCAACCGGGACAGGGGGGGCAAGAGACCCAGTACTTC. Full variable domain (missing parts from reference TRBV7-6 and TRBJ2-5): GAGVSQSPRYKVTKRGQDVALRCDPISGHVSLYWYRQALGQGPEFLTYFNYEAQQDKSGLPNDRFSAERPEGSISTLTIQRTEQRDSAMYRCASSQPGQGGQETQYFGPGTRLLVL.